This TCR beta chain was found in a study of T cell responses to AZD1222 COVID-19 vaccine. The study, taken as a whole, reports: It was only after the peak T cell response that any repertoires were sampled. Baseline seropositives among AZD1222 recipients totaled only six or seven.

Details on this clone: Its antigen is still unknown.

The V and J ends lost 2 bases and 0 bases respectively, with 8 bases between them. The CDR3 has 15 residues. Germline lookup yields CDR1 SGHRS and CDR2 YFSETQ. The method was immunoSEQ multiplex PCR; TCRdb's version includes in-frame clones alone and lacks a portion of them. The data contain 150,000 to 250,000 clones, 90% to 95% of them singletons. The sequencing used peripheral blood, collected 28 days after the second AZD1222 dose. This receptor was identified in an adult who received the AZD1222 COVID-19 vaccine. The chain employs TRBV5-1 and TRBJ2-2; D gene unclear. The CDR3: CASSLDTPNTGELFF. CDR3 nucleotides: TGCGCCAGCAGCTTAGACACGCCGAACACCGGGGAGCTGTTTTTT. The full variable domain, rest sourced from reference TRBV5-1 and TRBJ2-2, is KAGVTQTPRYLIKTRGQQVTLSCSPISGHRSVSWYQQTPGQGLQFLFEYFSETQRNKGNFPGRFSGRQFSNSRSEMNVSTLELGDSALYLCASSLDTPNTGELFFGEGSRLTVL.